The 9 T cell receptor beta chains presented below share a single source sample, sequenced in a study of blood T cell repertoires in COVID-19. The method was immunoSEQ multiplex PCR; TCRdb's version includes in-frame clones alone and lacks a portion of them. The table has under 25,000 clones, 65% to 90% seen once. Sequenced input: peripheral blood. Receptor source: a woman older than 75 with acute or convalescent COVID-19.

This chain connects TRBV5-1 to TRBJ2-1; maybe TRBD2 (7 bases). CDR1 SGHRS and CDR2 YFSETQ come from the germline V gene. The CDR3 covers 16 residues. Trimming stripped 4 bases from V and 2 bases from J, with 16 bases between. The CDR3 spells CASSPQGGGPYNEQFF. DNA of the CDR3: TGCGCCAGCAGCCCTCAGGGAGGGGGACCCTACAATGAGCAGTTCTTC.

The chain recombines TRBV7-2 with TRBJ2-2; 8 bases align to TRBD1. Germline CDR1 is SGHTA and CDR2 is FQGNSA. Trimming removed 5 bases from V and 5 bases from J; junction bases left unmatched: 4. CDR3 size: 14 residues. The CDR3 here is CASSSRQGTGELFF. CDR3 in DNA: TGTGCCAGCAGCAGCAGACAGGGGACCGGGGAGCTGTTTTTT.

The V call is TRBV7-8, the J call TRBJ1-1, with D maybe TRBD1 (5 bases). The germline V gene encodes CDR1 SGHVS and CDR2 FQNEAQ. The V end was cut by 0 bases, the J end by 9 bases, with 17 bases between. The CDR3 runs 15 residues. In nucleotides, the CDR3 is TGTGCCAGCAGCTTAGCCCACGGTCCAGGGCCCCAAGCTTTCTTT. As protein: CASSLAHGPGPQAFF.

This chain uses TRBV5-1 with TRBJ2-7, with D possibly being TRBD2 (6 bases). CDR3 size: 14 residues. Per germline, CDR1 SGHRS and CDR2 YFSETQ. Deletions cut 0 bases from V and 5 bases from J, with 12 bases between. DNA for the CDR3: TGCGCCAGCAGCTTGGCCCTAGCGCGCAACGAGCAGTACTTC. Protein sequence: CASSLALARNEQYF.

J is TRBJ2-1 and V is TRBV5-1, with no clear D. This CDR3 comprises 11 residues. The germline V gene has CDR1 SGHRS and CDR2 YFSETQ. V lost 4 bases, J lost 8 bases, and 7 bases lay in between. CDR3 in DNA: TGCGCCAGCAGCGGCGACTATGAGCAGTTCTTC. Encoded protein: CASSGDYEQFF.

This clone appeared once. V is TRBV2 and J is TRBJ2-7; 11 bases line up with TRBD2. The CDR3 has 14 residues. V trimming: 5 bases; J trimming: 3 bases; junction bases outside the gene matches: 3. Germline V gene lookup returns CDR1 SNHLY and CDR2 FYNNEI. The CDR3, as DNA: TGTGCCAGCAGTCTAGCGGGGGGCAACTACGAGCAGTACTTC. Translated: CASSLAGGNYEQYF.

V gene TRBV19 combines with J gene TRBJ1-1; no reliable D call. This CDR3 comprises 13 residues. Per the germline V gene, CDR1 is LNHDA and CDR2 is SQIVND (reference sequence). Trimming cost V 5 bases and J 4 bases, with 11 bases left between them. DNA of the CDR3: TGTGCCAGTAGTGTTACGCGGGGCACTGAAGCTTTCTTT. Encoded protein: CASSVTRGTEAFF.

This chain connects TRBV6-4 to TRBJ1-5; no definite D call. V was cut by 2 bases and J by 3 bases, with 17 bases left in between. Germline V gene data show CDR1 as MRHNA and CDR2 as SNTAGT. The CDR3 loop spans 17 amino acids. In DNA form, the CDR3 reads TGTGCCAGCAGTGACCATCCCAGGTGGTACAACAATCAGCCCCAGCATTTT. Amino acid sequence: CASSDHPRWYNNQPQHF.

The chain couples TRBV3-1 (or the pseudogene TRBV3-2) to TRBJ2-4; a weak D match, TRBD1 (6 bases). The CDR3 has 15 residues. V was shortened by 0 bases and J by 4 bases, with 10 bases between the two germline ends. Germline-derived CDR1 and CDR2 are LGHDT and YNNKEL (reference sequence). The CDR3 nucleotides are TGTGCCAGCAGCCAAGATCTAGGGACAAAAAACATTCAGTACTTC. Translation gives CASSQDLGTKNIQYF.